The next 18 T cell receptor beta chains were all read from a single sample in a study of identical twins. TCRdb reprocessed the 5' RACE reads via MiXCR and lists one record per CDR3 protein. The sample includes about 890,000 distinct CDR3 sequences, roughly 12% seen only once; the top ten take roughly 1.5%. These data were also filed under a second study, of yellow fever vaccine responses in identical twins.

Sequenced: PBMCs. Receptors originate from a woman between 18 and 29 years old in good health.

This clonotype was seen a few times. The J gene is TRBJ2-1, the V gene TRBV27, with a possible D match to TRBD1 (6 bases). Germline lookup yields CDR1 MNHEY and CDR2 SMNVEV (reference sequence). Trimming pared 11 bases from V and 5 bases from J, leaving 19 bases between. The CDR3 is 14 amino acids. CDR3 nucleotides: TGTGCCGCGAGAACCGGGACACAAAACAATGAGCAGTTCTTC. Its translation: CAARTGTQNNEQFF.

The rearrangement joins TRBV5-5 to TRBJ2-7; the D gene is possibly TRBD1 (6 bases). Trimming pared 0 bases from V and 9 bases from J, leaving 16 bases between. The germline V gene has CDR1 SGHKS and CDR2 YYEKEE (reference sequence). CDR3 length: 14 amino acids. CDR3 protein: CASSLDAGAAVQYF. CDR3 nucleotides: TGTGCCAGCAGCTTGGATGCAGGGGCCGCCGTGCAGTACTTC.

This clonotype was recorded at least ten times. The rearrangement links TRBV5-1 to TRBJ2-1; 9 nucleotides line up with TRBD1. V dropped 4 bases and J dropped 5; count of bases not matched to a gene: 4. CDR1 and CDR2 (germline): SGHRS, YFSETQ. This CDR3 has 14 amino acids. The CDR3 DNA reads as TGCGCCAGCAGCATAAGACAGGGGGACAATGAGCAGTTCTTC. Translation: CASSIRQGDNEQFF.

A few counts support this clonotype. The chain combines TRBV7-9 with TRBJ2-7, with TRBD2 matching over 11 bases. The CDR3 has 17 residues. Germline V gives CDR1 SEHNR, CDR2 FQNEAQ (reference sequence). Losses at the gene ends were 5 bases for V and 0 bases for J; bases not matched to a gene: 9. The CDR3 reads CASSGNVAGGYSYEQYV. The CDR3 nucleotides read TGTGCCAGCAGCGGAAACGTAGCGGGGGGGTACTCCTACGAGCAGTACGTC.

This clonotype was found a few times. The rearrangement uses TRBV2 and TRBJ2-7, with a possible D match to TRBD1 (6 bases). With 7 bases removed from V and 2 bases from J, the gap between germline ends came to 9 bases. Germline V lookup: CDR1 SNHLY, CDR2 FYNNEI. The length of the CDR3 is 12 residues. Written as DNA, the CDR3 is TGTGCCAGCACTTGGACAGCCTACGAGCAGTACGTC. Translated: CASTWTAYEQYV.

This clonotype appeared a few times. The chain recombines TRBV5-6 with TRBJ2-3, with no clear D. Germline lookup yields CDR1 SGHDT and CDR2 YYEEEE. Between the trimmed V and J ends, which lost 7 bases and 1 base, there was a span of 16 bases. There are 15 residues in the CDR3. The DNA of the CDR3 is TGTGCCAGCTACCGTGGGATAAGGGGCACAGATACGCAGTATTTT. Its translation is CASYRGIRGTDTQYF.

This clonotype was detected ten times or more. The V gene is TRBV15, the J gene TRBJ2-3; 8 positions match TRBD2. The CDR3 runs 15 residues. The J segment lost 1 base and the V segment lost 4 bases, leaving 4 bases of the junction unmatched. CDR1 is LNHNV, CDR2 YYDKDF, per germline (reference sequence). The CDR3, as DNA: TGTGCCACCAGCAAGCGGGAGAAGGGCACAGATACGCAGTATTTT. It translates to CATSKREKGTDTQYF.

This clonotype was seen more than once but under ten times. The rearrangement links TRBV6-1 to TRBJ1-2; D is undetermined. With 0 bases removed from V and 5 bases from J, the gap between germline ends came to 10 bases. CDR1 is MNHNS, CDR2 SASEGT, per germline. This CDR3 contains 14 residues. CDR3 nucleotide sequence: TGTGCCAGCAGTGAAGCCAGCCTACAATATGGCTACACCTTC. Its translation: CASSEASLQYGYTF.

This rearrangement joins TRBV3-1 to TRBJ2-3; TRBD1 matches 8 bases. V was pared by 5 bases and J by 3 bases, with 7 bases of the junction left unmatched. CDR3 size: 15 residues. The germline CDR1 and CDR2 sequences are LGHDT and YNNKEL (reference sequence). CDR3 in DNA: TGTGCCAGCAGCACCACAGGGGGGTCGACAGATACGCAGTATTTT. Encoded protein: CASSTTGGSTDTQYF.

This chain joins TRBV10-1 and TRBJ2-7; a weak D match, TRBD1 (6 bases). Trimming took off 6 bases at V and 2 bases at J, with 20 bases between the two ends. Germline CDR1 and CDR2: WNHNN and SYGVQD (reference sequence). The CDR3 totals 16 residues. The CDR3 protein is CASSPSGHNEAYEQYF. DNA for the CDR3: TGCGCCAGCAGCCCATCGGGACACAATGAGGCCTACGAGCAGTACTTC.

The genes are TRBV7-8 and TRBJ2-3; 11 positions match TRBD2. The CDR3 is 16 residues long. Germline V gives CDR1 SGHVS, CDR2 FQNEAQ. Unmatched junction bases numbered 5, after V lost 6 bases and J lost 0 bases. Here the CDR3 reads CASRSLAGGSTDTQYF. The CDR3 DNA sequence: TGTGCCAGCAGATCTCTAGCGGGGGGAAGCACAGATACGCAGTATTTT.

This clonotype was seen many times. The chain combines TRBV12-3 or TRBV12-4 with TRBJ2-5, with D tentatively TRBD1 (7 bases). The CDR3 has 15 residues. V lost 5 bases to trimming and J lost 5 bases, with 18 bases between them. This CDR3 is CASSKDSPGGETQYF. CDR3 nucleotide sequence: TGTGCCAGCAGTAAAGACTCGCCAGGGGGGGAGACCCAGTACTTC.

This clonotype has a handful of counts. This rearrangement joins TRBV6-2 or TRBV6-3 to TRBJ2-3; TRBD1 agrees at 7 bases. With V trimmed by 2 bases and J by 3 bases, 8 bases remained unmatched. Germline CDR1 MNHEY, CDR2 SVGEGT. The CDR3 covers 16 residues. CDR3 DNA: TGTGCCAGCAGTTACCCTCGGACAGGCGGAACAGATACGCAGTATTTT. It translates to CASSYPRTGGTDTQYF.

The V gene is TRBV5-1, the J gene TRBJ2-3; perhaps D is TRBD1 or TRBD2 (6 bases each). There are 14 residues in the CDR3. CDR1 is SGHRS and CDR2 is YFSETQ in the germline V gene. V lost 5 bases to trimming and J lost 4 bases, with 14 bases between them. The CDR3 is CASRRLGGSDTQYF. The CDR3 region has the DNA TGCGCCAGCAGGCGGCTGGGGGGCTCAGATACGCAGTATTTT.

This chain joins TRBV29-1 and TRBJ1-2; D may be TRBD1 (5 bases). The CDR3 spans 12 residues. The germline CDR1 and CDR2 sequences are SQVTM and ANQGSEA. Trimming removed 4 bases at V and 2 bases at J, with 8 bases between. The CDR3 spells CSVAAGNYGYTF. DNA of the CDR3: TGCAGCGTTGCGGCAGGGAACTATGGCTACACCTTC.

This clonotype appeared a few times. The chain recombines TRBV29-1 with TRBJ2-7; D ambiguous. CDR1 is SQVTM, CDR2 ANQGSEA, per germline. The V end was cut by 4 bases, the J end by 1 base, with 5 bases between. The CDR3 totals 11 residues. The CDR3 sequence: CSVVKSYEQYF. The CDR3 nucleotides are TGCAGCGTTGTTAAATCCTACGAGCAGTACTTC.

Ten or more counts support this clonotype. The V and J genes are TRBV29-1 and TRBJ1-2; D is undetermined. This CDR3 contains 12 residues. V lost 6 bases and J lost 4, with 12 bases in between. Germline loops: CDR1 SQVTM, CDR2 ANQGSEA. The CDR3 coding sequence is TGCAGCGTCGCTGTCGATGCCTATGGCTACACCTTC. Its protein product is CSVAVDAYGYTF. Based on the CDR3 plus reference TRBV29-1 and TRBJ1-2, the full variable domain is SAVISQKPSRDICQRGTSLTIQCQVDSQVTMMFWYRQQPGQSLTLIATANQGSEATYESGFVIDKFPISRPNLTFSTLTVSNMSPEDSSIYLCSVAVDAYGYTFGSGTRLTVV.

This clonotype has just a few counts. The J gene is TRBJ1-1, the V gene TRBV4-2, with 9 bases fitting TRBD1. CDR1 and CDR2 (germline): LGHNA, YNFKEQ. There are 20 residues in the CDR3. Trimming cost V 2 bases and J 0 bases; bases outside gene matches: 16. The CDR3 sequence: CASSQTSGTGPFFMNTEAFF. CDR3 nucleotide sequence: TGTGCCAGCAGCCAAACATCCGGGACAGGGCCTTTTTTTATGAACACTGAAGCTTTCTTT.